The 7 T cell receptor beta chains reported below all come from one sample, sequenced in a study of cytomegalovirus exposure and HLA in healthy donors. Vbeta (60) and Jbeta (13) primers were used in the PCR. Data came from immunoSEQ multiplex PCR; TCRdb stores just in-frame clones and leaves some out. This table has about 130,000 clones, approximately 74% appearing once. Material for sequencing was PBMCs. The receptors originated from a male donor in good health and CMV-seronegative.

The J gene is TRBJ1-2, the V gene TRBV4-3; TRBD1 is a possible D gene (6 bases). V lost 4 bases and J 1 base, leaving 13 bases between the germline ends. This CDR3 has 15 residues. Germline values: CDR1 LGHNA, CDR2 YSLEER. CDR3 region: CASSRDRLYNYGYTF. CDR3 DNA: TGCGCCAGCAGCCGAGACAGGCTTTATAACTATGGCTACACCTTC.

The gene calls are TRBV7-9 and TRBJ1-4; D unresolved. V lost 2 bases and J lost 5, with 9 bases in between. Germline CDR1 SEHNR, CDR2 FQNEAQ (reference sequence). The CDR3 length is 14 residues. CDR3 DNA sequence: TGTGCCAGCAGCTTACATCTGGGCAATGAAAAACTGTTTTTT. Translated: CASSLHLGNEKLFF.

This sequence joins TRBV28 and TRBJ1-1; TRBD1 might be the D (6 bases). Per the germline V gene, CDR1 is MDHEN and CDR2 is SYDVKM. CDR3 length: 15 amino acids. Between the trimmed V and J ends, which lost 8 bases and 1 base, there was a span of 17 bases. The CDR3 coding sequence is TGTGCCAGCGCCCGACCAGGGGCGTGGAACACTGAAGCTTTCTTT. Protein sequence: CASARPGAWNTEAFF.

The sample holds a few counts of this clone. The chain is built from TRBV19 and TRBJ1-5, with a tentative D call TRBD1 (5 bases). This CDR3 has 15 residues. V lost 1 base to trimming and J lost 1 base, with 8 bases between them. Germline CDR1 LNHDA, CDR2 SQIVND (reference sequence). DNA of the CDR3: TGTGCCAGTAGTATAGTCGGGGGAAGCAATCAGCCCCAGCATTTT. Translated, it gives CASSIVGGSNQPQHF.

This sequence joins TRBV20-1 and TRBJ1-1; D call uncertain. This CDR3 is 11 amino acids long. Looked up from germline, CDR1 is DFQATT and CDR2 is SNEGSKA (reference sequence). With 5 bases removed from V and 1 base from J, the gap between germline ends came to 5 bases. DNA for the CDR3: TGCAGTGCTCGGTGGAACACTGAAGCTTTCTTT. Translating gives CSARWNTEAFF.

The count of this clone is one. This rearrangement joins TRBV5-4 to TRBJ2-7, with 8 nucleotides matching TRBD2. The CDR3 sequence is 18 residues long. The germline V gene has CDR1 SGHNT and CDR2 YYREEE (reference sequence). V shed 2 bases, J shed 3 bases, and the junction held 16 bases outside the gene matches. The CDR3 protein is CASSFSIPREGRNYEQYF. The CDR3, as DNA: TGTGCCAGCAGCTTCAGCATCCCCCGGGAGGGGCGGAACTACGAGCAGTACTTC.

V gene TRBV29-1 combines with J gene TRBJ2-7; TRBD1 matches 11 bases. V lost 4 bases, J lost 2 bases, and 13 bases stayed unmatched. From germline, CDR1 is SQVTM and CDR2 ANQGSEA. This CDR3 region has 17 residues. In nucleotides, the CDR3 is TGCAGCGTTGGAGGAGACCACCTGGGACAGGGGGCCTACGAGCAGTACTTC. It encodes CSVGGDHLGQGAYEQYF.